What follows are 28 T cell receptor beta chains derived from one specimen sequenced in a study of blood T cell repertoires in COVID-19. Measured with immunoSEQ multiplex PCR; TCRdb has only the in-frame clones, and not every one. The table shows some 240,000 clones, with approximately 85% occurring only once. The source material was peripheral blood. Receptors were obtained from a woman aged 60-75 years with active or convalescent COVID-19.

The CDR3 DNA is TGTGCCAGTAGTATAGGTAAAGGGGTCGGAAACACCATATATTTT. Translated, it gives CASSIGKGVGNTIYF. V and J are TRBV19 and TRBJ1-3; the D gene is possibly TRBD1 (5 bases). The CDR3 is made up of 15 amino acids. Trimming took 1 base from V and 4 from J, leaving 11 bases between them. Germline CDR1 and CDR2: LNHDA and SQIVND (reference sequence).

The rearrangement uses TRBV7-3 and TRBJ2-6; D gene uncertain. The CDR3 extends over 13 amino acids. In germline, CDR1 is SGHTA, CDR2 FQGTGA. Trimming took off 5 bases at V and 4 bases at J, with 6 bases between the two ends. CDR3 in DNA: TGTGCCAGCAGCCCCGCGGGGGCCAACGTCCTGACTTTC. Translation gives CASSPAGANVLTF. Drawing the rest from reference TRBV7-3 and TRBJ2-6, the complete variable domain is GAGVSQTPSNKVTEKGKYVELRCDPISGHTALYWYRQSLGQGPEFLIYFQGTGAADDSGLPNDRFFAVRPEGSVSTLKIQRTERGDSAVYLCASSPAGANVLTFGAGSRLTVL.

In nucleotides, the CDR3 is TGTGCCAGCAGCTTAGGGCGGTATTCACCCCTCCACTTT. Amino acids: CASSLGRYSPLHF. V is TRBV13 and J is TRBJ1-6; D is undetermined. The CDR3 totals 13 residues. Trimming took 0 bases from V and 8 from J, leaving 5 bases between them. Germline CDR1 and CDR2: PRHDT and FYEKMQ (reference sequence).

DNA of the CDR3: TGTGCCAGCAGCTTAGTGGGGGGTACCAACGAGCAGTACTTC. Translation: CASSLVGGTNEQYF. The rearrangement uses TRBV7-9 and TRBJ2-7; TRBD2 is a possible D gene (6 bases). Germline assignment: CDR1 SEHNR and CDR2 FQNEAQ (reference sequence). The ends were cut back, 1 base at V and 5 bases at J, with 12 bases in the middle. This CDR3 has 14 amino acids.

This clone has just a few counts. CDR3 nucleotide sequence: TGCGCCAGCGGCGGCAATGAGCAGTTCTTC. Amino acids: CASGGNEQFF. This sequence joins TRBV5-1 and TRBJ2-1; the D is unclear. CDR1 and CDR2 (germline): SGHRS, YFSETQ. This CDR3 comprises 10 residues. With 7 bases removed from V and 6 bases from J, the gap between germline ends came to 5 bases.

The rearrangement joins TRBV2 to TRBJ2-5; D is undetermined. V was shortened by 8 bases and J by 2 bases, with 18 bases between the two germline ends. The CDR3 loop spans 15 amino acids. CDR1 is SNHLY and CDR2 is FYNNEI in the germline V gene. The CDR3 spells CASERGVLRQETQYF. The CDR3 DNA reads TGTGCCAGCGAACGCGGCGTGCTCCGTCAAGAGACCCAGTACTTC.

The chain recombines TRBV7-6 with TRBJ2-3; 9 nucleotides align to TRBD1. Germline CDR1 SGHVS, CDR2 FNYEAQ. The CDR3 sequence is 19 residues long. Germline trimming cut 2 bases from V and 4 bases from J; bases unmatched to any gene: 16. As DNA, the CDR3 is TGTGCCAGCAGCTTATACCCCCCGGGACAGGGAGATCTCCCAGATACGCAGTATTTT. Amino acid sequence: CASSLYPPGQGDLPDTQYF.

The chain combines TRBV2 with TRBJ1-6; D gene unclear. The length of the CDR3 is 14 residues. V was clipped by 6 bases and J by 2 bases, with 8 bases between them. Germline V gene sequence: CDR1 SNHLY, CDR2 FYNNEI. The CDR3 DNA reads as TGTGCCAGCAGCGAAACAGCCTATAATTCACCCCTCCACTTT. This translates into CASSETAYNSPLHF.

The chain carries TRBV4-3 and TRBJ1-2, with D unresolved. The CDR3 has 15 amino acids. Germline V gives CDR1 LGHNA, CDR2 YSLEER. V was pared by 4 bases and J by 0 bases, with 12 bases between. CDR3 nucleotides: TGCGCCAGCAGCCCCGATGGCGGCTCTAACTATGGCTACACCTTC. Translating gives CASSPDGGSNYGYTF.

The chain combines TRBV6-2 or TRBV6-3 with TRBJ2-5, with 9 bases lining up with TRBD1. J was trimmed by 3 bases and V by 4 bases; bases with no gene match: 9. Germline loops: CDR1 MNHEY, CDR2 SVGEGT. The CDR3 loop spans 16 amino acids. Here the CDR3 DNA reads TGTGCCAGCAGTTTTGGGGGAACAGGGGGCAAAGAGACCCAGTACTTC. Its protein is CASSFGGTGGKETQYF.

The chain uses TRBV4-3 and TRBJ1-2; TRBD1 is a possible D gene (5 bases). This CDR3 contains 14 residues. Looked up from germline, CDR1 is LGHNA and CDR2 is YSLEER. Trimming shortened V by 4 bases and J by 5 bases, and 14 bases separated the two germline ends. In DNA form, the CDR3 reads TGCGCCAGCAGCCTCAAAGTAGGGGCGTATGGCTACACCTTC. Its protein product is CASSLKVGAYGYTF.

The V gene is TRBV5-1, the J gene TRBJ2-3, with a possible D match to TRBD2 (5 bases). The CDR3 sequence is 15 residues long. Germline values: CDR1 SGHRS, CDR2 YFSETQ. The V end was cut by 1 base, the J end by 2 bases, with 11 bases between. Here the CDR3 DNA reads TGCGCCAGCAGCTTGCTTCCGGGGTCCACAGATACGCAGTATTTT. Translated, it gives CASSLLPGSTDTQYF.

The chain is built from TRBV3-1 (or the pseudogene TRBV3-2) and TRBJ1-2; D may be TRBD1 (6 bases). Trimming took 4 bases from V and 8 from J, leaving 11 bases between them. Per germline, CDR1 LGHDT and CDR2 YNNKEL (reference sequence). The CDR3 totals 12 residues. In DNA, the CDR3 is TGTGCCAGCAGCCCAGCCAGGGGAGGCTACACCTTC. Protein sequence: CASSPARGGYTF.

The chain couples TRBV5-1 to TRBJ2-1; 7 bases are a match to TRBD2. Germline V gives CDR1 SGHRS, CDR2 YFSETQ. This CDR3 is 16 amino acids long. The trim removed 4 bases at V and 5 bases at J, leaving 12 bases unmatched. CDR3: CASSAAGSPGHNEQFF. CDR3 sequence (DNA): TGCGCCAGCAGCGCAGCGGGATCACCGGGACACAATGAGCAGTTCTTC.

This clone was seen just once. The V gene is TRBV30, the J gene TRBJ1-6; no firm D call. The V gene lost 1 base and the J gene lost 9 bases, with 4 bases spanning the gap. CDR1 is GTSNPN, CDR2 SVGIG, per germline (reference sequence). CDR3 length: 11 residues. The CDR3 coding sequence is TGTGCCTGGAGTGCCAGTTCACCCCTCCACTTT. Amino acid sequence: CAWSASSPLHF.

This clone was found a few times. The CDR3 DNA is TGTGCCAGCAGCTTAGGAGGTTCTCCCTATGGCTACACCTTC. Translation gives CASSLGGSPYGYTF. The chain recombines TRBV7-9 with TRBJ1-2; D is unclear. The CDR3 has 14 amino acids. From germline, CDR1 is SEHNR and CDR2 FQNEAQ (reference sequence). Trimming took 1 base from V and 4 from J, leaving 10 bases between them.

This chain joins TRBV15 and TRBJ1-4; 8 bases fit TRBD1. The CDR3 is 17 residues long. Germline V lookup: CDR1 LNHNV, CDR2 YYDKDF (reference sequence). Unmatched junction bases numbered 6, after V lost 3 bases and J lost 0 bases. As DNA, the CDR3 is TGTGCCACCAGCAGCCGGGACAGGTTCCCAACTAATGAAAAACTGTTTTTT. Protein product: CATSSRDRFPTNEKLFF. Full variable domain (missing parts from reference TRBV15 and TRBJ1-4): DAMVIQNPRYQVTQFGKPVTLSCSQTLNHNVMYWYQQKSSQAPKLLFHYYDKDFNNEADTPDNFQSRRPNTSFCFLDIRSPGLGDTAMYLCATSSRDRFPTNEKLFFGSGTQLSVL.

In its sample, this clone was seen once. The V gene is TRBV18, the J gene TRBJ2-7; weak D call: TRBD1 (7 bases). The CDR3 has 13 residues. Germline CDR1 reads KGHSH; CDR2 reads LQKENI. With 6 bases removed from V and 7 bases from J, the gap between germline ends came to 16 bases. The CDR3 sequence is CASSAGTVREQYF. The CDR3 DNA follows: TGTGCCAGCTCGGCGGGGACAGTGAGGGAGCAGTACTTC.

The CDR3 spells CASSPDRGQGNTIYF. The CDR3 DNA is TGTGCCAGCAGCCCGGACAGGGGGCAGGGAAACACCATATATTTT. The J gene is TRBJ1-3, the V gene TRBV5-5; 11 bases are shared with TRBD1. Germline V gives CDR1 SGHKS, CDR2 YYEKEE (reference sequence). Trimming removed 4 bases from V and 4 bases from J; junction bases left unmatched: 4. This CDR3 is built from 15 residues.

The chain is built from TRBV6-5 and TRBJ2-1; D is uncertain. This CDR3 contains 14 residues. The germline CDR1 and CDR2 sequences are MNHEY and SVGAGI. The V gene lost 6 bases and the J gene lost 7 bases, with 16 bases spanning the gap. CDR3 residues: CASSRAGIRNEQFF. In nucleotides, the CDR3 is TGTGCCAGCAGCCGCGCCGGAATCAGGAATGAGCAGTTCTTC.

The table lists this clone with a count of one. The CDR3 nucleotides read TGTGCCAGTAGTACCCTCGGGACAGGGGGCACCTACGAGCAGTACTTC. Amino acids: CASSTLGTGGTYEQYF. The V call is TRBV19, the J call TRBJ2-7; 12 nucleotides match TRBD1. This CDR3 region has 16 residues. Losses at the gene ends were 4 bases for V and 2 bases for J; bases not matched to a gene: 6. In germline, CDR1 is LNHDA, CDR2 SQIVND (reference sequence).

CDR3 nucleotides: TGCAGCGCCCAAACAGGTCCTTACACTGAAGCTTTCTTT. Amino acids: CSAQTGPYTEAFF. The gene calls are TRBV29-1 and TRBJ1-1; D is perhaps TRBD1 (5 bases). V lost 7 bases and J 3 bases, leaving 15 bases between the germline ends. This CDR3 is 13 amino acids long. Per the germline V gene, CDR1 is SQVTM and CDR2 is ANQGSEA.

The genes are TRBV6-5 and TRBJ1-3; D is uncertain. The CDR3 contains 14 residues. Trimming took 5 bases from V and 0 from J, leaving 8 bases between them. Germline CDR1 reads MNHEY; CDR2 reads SVGAGI. The CDR3, as DNA: TGTGCCAGCAGTCAGTGGTACTCTGGAAACACCATATATTTT. It codes for CASSQWYSGNTIYF.

This rearrangement joins TRBV6-6 to TRBJ2-3; 8 nucleotides align to TRBD2. This CDR3 comprises 17 residues. CDR1 and CDR2 (germline): MNHNY, SVGAGI (reference sequence). V lost 5 bases to trimming and J lost 0 bases; unmatched junction nucleotides: 10. CDR3 region: CASSLLVAGFSTDTQYF. CDR3 nucleotides: TGTGCCAGCAGTCTTCTGGTAGCGGGGTTTAGCACAGATACGCAGTATTTT.

Only a few counts were recorded for this clone. The V gene is TRBV11-2, the J gene TRBJ2-2; D is perhaps TRBD1 (6 bases). CDR3 length: 13 amino acids. V was clipped by 6 bases and J by 6 bases, with 11 bases between them. Germline CDR1 reads SGHAT; CDR2 reads FQNNGV. The CDR3 DNA is TGTGCCAGCAGTTCCGGACAGCCCGGGGAGCTGTTTTTT. It specifies CASSSGQPGELFF.

The chain joins TRBV7-3 to TRBJ2-5, with TRBD2 as a possible D gene (5 bases). V lost 6 bases to trimming and J lost 3 bases, with 11 bases between them. The CDR3 is made up of 13 amino acids. In germline, CDR1 is SGHTA, CDR2 FQGTGA. The CDR3 DNA reads TGTGCCAGCAGTAGAGCGGATAAAGAGACCCAGTACTTC. Encoded protein: CASSRADKETQYF.

The rearrangement uses TRBV7-3 and TRBJ2-1; 9 nucleotides line up with TRBD2. The germline gives CDR1 SGHTA, CDR2 FQGTGA. V shed 2 bases and J 5 bases; nucleotides not matched to a gene: 4. The CDR3 has 15 amino acids. The CDR3 DNA follows: TGTGCCAGCAGCTTAGTGGCTAGCGGGAACAATGAGCAGTTCTTC. Translation gives CASSLVASGNNEQFF.

Of note for this clone: The junction differs from germline at one of its ends, possibly a read error. The chain links TRBV2 to TRBJ2-3, with 8 bases fitting TRBD2. CDR1 and CDR2 from the germline V gene are SNHLY and FYNNEI. The CDR3 covers 15 residues. The CDR3, as DNA: TGTGCCAGCAGTGCGGAAACCCCGGGGGTAGCGGGGAGACATTTT. It encodes CASSAETPGVAGRHF.